These 4 T cell receptor beta chains were sequenced from one sample in a study of identical twins. TCRdb re-called the 5' RACE reads through MiXCR, storing one row per CDR3 protein. The repertoire has roughly 1.6 million distinct CDR3 sequences, roughly 35% of them found once; the top ten carry 0.25% to 0.3%. The sample consisted of cord blood. These receptors came from a newborn girl in good health.

The chain has TRBV5-1 and TRBJ1-2; D gene ambiguous. The germline V and J ends were trimmed by 0 bases and 7 bases, with 16 bases remaining between them. The CDR3 is 15 amino acids. The germline V gene has CDR1 SGHRS and CDR2 YFSETQ. Here the CDR3 reads CASSLASTPLGGYTF. CDR3 coding DNA: TGCGCCAGCAGCTTGGCCAGCACTCCCTTAGGTGGCTACACCTTC. Full variable domain (outside the CDR3, taken from reference TRBV5-1 and TRBJ1-2): KAGVTQTPRYLIKTRGQQVTLSCSPISGHRSVSWYQQTPGQGLQFLFEYFSETQRNKGNFPGRFSGRQFSNSRSEMNVSTLELGDSALYLCASSLASTPLGGYTFGSGTRLTVV.

The J gene is TRBJ2-2, the V gene TRBV4-1; the D gene is possibly TRBD1 (5 bases). V was shortened by 0 bases and J by 1 base, with 6 bases between the two germline ends. Germline CDR1 MGHRA, CDR2 YSYEKL. The CDR3 sequence is 15 residues long. In DNA form, the CDR3 reads TGCGCCAGCAGCCAAGAAAGGGGGAACACCGGGGAGCTGTTTTTT. Residues: CASSQERGNTGELFF.

The chain links TRBV5-6 to TRBJ1-4, with 7 bases fitting TRBD1. This CDR3 comprises 14 residues. Looked up from germline, CDR1 is SGHDT and CDR2 is YYEEEE. V lost 4 bases to trimming and J lost 5 bases; unmatched junction nucleotides: 5. The CDR3 here is CASSKDRFNEKLFF. In DNA form, the CDR3 reads TGTGCCAGCAGCAAGGACAGGTTCAATGAAAAACTGTTTTTT.

The CDR3 region has the DNA TGTGCCAGCAGCTTCCGGGGTCCAGGGGGAGGGTATAATTCACCCCTCCACTTT. It encodes CASSFRGPGGGYNSPLHF. The chain has TRBV27 and TRBJ1-6; 7 nucleotides agree with TRBD1. Trimming at V came to 6 bases and at J to 4 bases, leaving 15 bases not matched to a gene. The CDR3 has 18 amino acids. Germline lookup yields CDR1 MNHEY and CDR2 SMNVEV (reference sequence).